This paragraph covers one T cell receptor (beta chain) sequence. The data were obtained in a study of T cell changes during pregnancy in multiple sclerosis. The protocol was immunoSEQ multiplex PCR, while the TCRdb copy is restricted to in-frame clones and leaves out a portion. The sample includes around 62,000 clones, roughly 88% of them seen just once. The TCR comes from a female donor in good health, enrolled as a control in a pregnancy study. Specimen: peripheral blood, collected in the second trimester of pregnancy.

CDR3 loop: CASSQFYSNQPQHF. CDR3 coding DNA: TGTGCCAGCAGTCAGTTTTATAGCAATCAGCCCCAGCATTTT. The gene calls are TRBV2 and TRBJ1-5; D is unclear. Per the germline V gene, CDR1 is SNHLY and CDR2 is FYNNEI. The length of the CDR3 is 14 residues. The germline V and J ends were trimmed by 5 bases and 0 bases, with 8 bases remaining between them. Complete variable domain (other parts from reference TRBV2 and TRBJ1-5): EPEVTQTPSHQVTQMGQEVILRCVPISNHLYFYWYRQILGQKVEFLVSFYNNEISEKSEIFDDQFSVERPDGSNFTLKIRSTKLEDSAMYFCASSQFYSNQPQHFGDGTRLSIL.